The 17 T cell receptor beta chains below come from one sample, sequenced in a study of blood T cell repertoires in COVID-19. Produced via immunoSEQ multiplex PCR; TCRdb's table is partial and in-frame only. The repertoire holds roughly 88,000 clones, about two thirds seen once, with under 30% in the top ten. Sequences were obtained from peripheral blood. These receptors all come from a woman aged 55-69 years in a cohort sampled during active or convalescent COVID-19.

The chain carries TRBV6-5 and TRBJ1-5; D call uncertain. Trimming took off 4 bases at V and 4 bases at J, with 8 bases between the two ends. Germline CDR1 reads MNHEY; CDR2 reads SVGAGI. This CDR3 has 13 amino acids. The CDR3 is CASSWRVNQPQHF. The CDR3 DNA sequence: TGTGCCAGCAGTTGGAGGGTTAATCAGCCCCAGCATTTT.

The chain carries TRBV25-1 and TRBJ1-2; D is perhaps TRBD1 (5 bases). Trimming took 2 bases from V and 6 from J, leaving 13 bases between them. This CDR3 is 14 amino acids long. Germline-derived CDR1 and CDR2 are MGHDK and SYGVNS. CDR3 loop: CASSEMQGGHGYTF. As DNA, the CDR3 is TGTGCCAGCAGTGAAATGCAGGGAGGGCATGGCTACACCTTC.

The chain uses TRBV5-1 and TRBJ2-5; 7 positions agree with TRBD2. CDR3 size: 18 residues. Germline V gene data show CDR1 as SGHRS and CDR2 as YFSETQ. J gave up 4 bases and V 0 bases, and 15 bases lay outside the gene matches. The CDR3 region is CASSLGLDGRRVRETQYF. The CDR3 DNA is TGCGCCAGCAGCTTGGGGCTGGACGGGAGGAGGGTACGAGAGACCCAGTACTTC.

The rearrangement joins TRBV5-4 to TRBJ2-3; 8 positions agree with TRBD2. J gave up 3 bases and V 1 base, and 7 bases lay outside the gene matches. Germline V lookup: CDR1 SGHNT, CDR2 YYREEE (reference sequence). CDR3 length: 16 residues. The CDR3 coding sequence is TGTGCCAGCAGCTTGATCAAGACTAGCGTAACAGATACGCAGTATTTT. This gives the protein CASSLIKTSVTDTQYF.

V usage is TRBV29-1 and J usage is TRBJ1-1; D not certain. There are 13 residues in the CDR3. The ends were cut back, 5 bases at V and 4 bases at J, with 14 bases in the middle. Germline values: CDR1 SQVTM, CDR2 ANQGSEA. This CDR3 reads CSVNRELFTEAFF. The CDR3 nucleotides read TGCAGCGTTAACCGGGAGCTTTTCACTGAAGCTTTCTTT.

This clone was counted a single time. The chain carries TRBV11-3 and TRBJ2-7; 11 bases agree with TRBD1. Germline CDR1 and CDR2: SGHNT and YENEEA. This CDR3 region has 16 residues. V shed 5 bases, J shed 6 bases, and the junction held 12 bases outside the gene matches. CDR3 residues: CASSQSRTGGKGEQYF. The CDR3 nucleotides are TGTGCCAGCAGCCAATCGCGGACAGGGGGCAAGGGCGAGCAGTACTTC. Full variable domain (outside the CDR3, taken from reference TRBV11-3 and TRBJ2-7): EAGVVQSPRYKIIEKKQPVAFWCNPISGHNTLYWYLQNLGQGPELLIRYENEEAVDDSQLPKDRFSAERLKGVDSTLKIQPAELGDSAVYLCASSQSRTGGKGEQYFGPGTRLTVT.

This sequence joins TRBV28 and TRBJ1-4, with TRBD1 identical over 7 bases. CDR3 length equals 14 residues. The junction had 3 bases not matched to a gene; V was cut back by 3 bases and J by 5 bases. Per the germline V gene, CDR1 is MDHEN and CDR2 is SYDVKM. CDR3 bases: TGTGCCAGCAGTTTTGGGACAGCAAATGAAAAACTGTTTTTT. This translates into CASSFGTANEKLFF.

This chain joins TRBV19 and TRBJ2-5; the D gene is possibly TRBD1 (5 bases). V was cut by 2 bases and J by 5 bases, with 12 bases left in between. Looked up from germline, CDR1 is LNHDA and CDR2 is SQIVND (reference sequence). This CDR3 has 14 amino acids. Written as DNA, the CDR3 is TGTGCCAGTAGTATAACAGGTGTGGCGGAGACCCAGTACTTC. It yields the protein CASSITGVAETQYF.

The genes are TRBV30 and TRBJ1-1; tentatively, D is TRBD1 (5 bases). V was clipped by 0 bases and J by 4 bases, with 12 bases between them. This CDR3 comprises 14 residues. CDR1 GTSNPN and CDR2 SVGIG come from the germline V gene (reference sequence). DNA for the CDR3: TGTGCCTGGAGTGTACCAGGGCCACTCACTGAAGCTTTCTTT. This sequence encodes CAWSVPGPLTEAFF. The variable domain in full, with the rest retrieved from reference TRBV30 and TRBJ1-1, is SQTIHQWPATLVQPVGSPLSLECTVEGTSNPNLYWYRQAAGRGLQLLFYSVGIGQISSEVPQNLSASRPQDRQFILSSKKLLLSDSGFYLCAWSVPGPLTEAFFGQGTRLTVV.

J is TRBJ2-5 and V is TRBV5-1; D remains ambiguous. Germline CDR1 is SGHRS and CDR2 is YFSETQ. CDR3 length: 15 residues. V dropped 1 base and J dropped 5 bases, with 15 bases sitting between them. The CDR3 region is CASSLQGLDRETQYF. The CDR3 DNA sequence: TGCGCCAGCAGCTTGCAAGGCCTAGATAGGGAGACCCAGTACTTC.

This clone turned up a few times. The rearrangement uses TRBV9 and TRBJ2-7; unclear D gene. CDR1 and CDR2 from the germline V gene are SGDLS and YYNGEE. The CDR3 contains 15 residues. The V end was cut by 0 bases, the J end by 2 bases, with 12 bases between. Here the CDR3 reads CASSVASHRTYEQYF. CDR3 coding DNA: TGTGCCAGCAGCGTAGCTTCTCACAGAACCTACGAGCAGTACTTC.

The V gene is TRBV29-1, the J gene TRBJ2-2; maybe TRBD1 (6 bases). The V gene's germline CDR1 is SQVTM and CDR2 ANQGSEA. Trimming pared 5 bases from V and 6 bases from J, leaving 22 bases between. This CDR3 contains 16 residues. The chain's CDR3 is CSVSVRKGTRAGELFF. The CDR3 DNA is TGCAGCGTTTCCGTGAGAAAGGGGACACGCGCCGGGGAGCTGTTTTTT.

The chain recombines TRBV7-9 with TRBJ2-7; 13 positions match TRBD2. The CDR3 covers 15 residues. V shed 5 bases, J shed 5 bases, and the junction held 6 bases outside the gene matches. CDR1 SEHNR and CDR2 FQNEAQ come from the germline V gene (reference sequence). CDR3 amino acids: CASSPPGLAGNEQYF. CDR3 nucleotide sequence: TGTGCCAGCAGCCCTCCGGGACTAGCGGGGAACGAGCAGTACTTC.

This chain joins TRBV4-3 and TRBJ2-7; weak D call: TRBD1 (5 bases). Germline V gene data show CDR1 as LGHNA and CDR2 as YSLEER. Trimming took off 0 bases at V and 3 bases at J, with 12 bases between the two ends. This CDR3 has 15 residues. CDR3 DNA: TGCGCCAGCAGCCAAGATTGGGGCCAGGTCTACGAGCAGTACTTC. Translating gives CASSQDWGQVYEQYF.

The rearrangement uses TRBV13 and TRBJ2-1, with 11 bases identical to TRBD2. CDR3 length: 16 residues. The junction had 3 bases not matched to a gene; V was cut back by 0 bases and J by 5 bases. Germline V gene sequence: CDR1 PRHDT, CDR2 FYEKMQ (reference sequence). The DNA of the CDR3 is TGTGCCAGCAGCTTAGGGACTAGCGGGGCTAACAATGAGCAGTTCTTC. It codes for CASSLGTSGANNEQFF. Full variable domain (outside the CDR3, taken from reference TRBV13 and TRBJ2-1): AAGVIQSPRHLIKEKRETATLKCYPIPRHDTVYWYQQGPGQDPQFLISFYEKMQSDKGSIPDRFSAQQFSDYHSELNMSSLELGDSALYFCASSLGTSGANNEQFFGPGTRLTVL.

The rearrangement joins TRBV6-5 to TRBJ2-3, with D perhaps matching TRBD1 (5 bases). This CDR3 region has 14 residues. With 8 bases removed from V and 5 bases from J, the gap between germline ends came to 17 bases. Germline CDR1 is MNHEY and CDR2 is SVGAGI. The chain's CDR3 is CASRVQGRGDTQYF. CDR3 DNA: TGTGCCAGCCGCGTGCAGGGTCGAGGAGATACGCAGTATTTT.

This clone was seen a few times. V is TRBV3-1 (or the pseudogene TRBV3-2) and J is TRBJ1-2; 8 bases map to TRBD1. The CDR3 loop spans 15 amino acids. The germline gives CDR1 LGHDT, CDR2 YNNKEL (reference sequence). Germline trimming cut 4 bases from V and 6 bases from J; bases unmatched to any gene: 10. CDR3: CASSPRTGPLNGYTF. As DNA, the CDR3 is TGTGCCAGCAGCCCCCGGACAGGGCCTTTGAATGGCTACACCTTC.